One TCR beta chain is described in this entry. Its antigen remains unknown. Germline V gene sequence: CDR1 ENHRY, CDR2 SYGVKD. The CDR3 runs 15 residues. The V and J ends lost 3 bases and 5 bases respectively, with 16 bases between them. This entry belongs to a study of long-term antiretroviral therapy in people with HIV. The assay, immunoSEQ v3.0, was run at survey level. A target of roughly 40,000-50,000 T-cell genomes per sample was set for sequencing. Only in-frame clones appear in the TCRdb table, and some are missing; sequencing was by immunoSEQ multiplex PCR. The sample holds almost 30,000 clones, 75% to 90% seen once. Donors needed at least one pre-ART PBMC sample plus at least two post-ART samples. General study findings and limits: Blood dates from about 2003 to 2017, possibly under older ART regimens. Clones that had undergone expansion before ART dominated the repertoire at all time points.

Source: unsorted PBMCs, taken 3.2 years before starting antiretroviral therapy. The origin of this receptor is a man in his forties or fifties with HIV. The chain joins TRBV10-3 to TRBJ2-5; possibly TRBD1 for D (5 bases). CDR3 DNA: TGTGCCATCAGTGATGTTATGGGGCCGCGGGAGACCCAGTACTTC. It encodes CAISDVMGPRETQYF.